The entry below describes one TCR beta chain. Its specificity is not known. Per germline, CDR1 LNHDA and CDR2 SQIVND (reference sequence). V was clipped by 3 bases and J by 2 bases; unmatched bases: 7. The CDR3 covers 16 residues. This sample is drawn from a study of regulatory T cells in long-lasting Graves disease. The time point: newly diagnosed GD, antithyroid drugs for less than 3 months. Scientists built the TCR library using RNA that was extracted from PBMCs. Investigators report Graves' disease was diagnosed under American Thyroid Association guidelines. Study results and caveats: It is possible that accuracy was reduced by the small size of the sample.

The TCR beta library used iRepertoire HTBI primers with Arm-PCR amplification of CDR3. From the multiplex PCR reads, TCRdb called clonotypes with MiXCR, one entry per CDR3 protein. The sample has about 470,000 distinct CDR3 sequences, about 15% seen once. The same sample was also studied in work on T cells in Graves' hyperthyroidism and ophthalmopathy. This second study notes: The definition of stable Graves' hyperthyroidism was no ophthalmopathy progression within 18 months. Diagnosis relied on clinical symptoms, serum thyroxine and TRAb, thyroid ultrasound and orbital computed tomography.

Sample: peripheral blood mononuclear cells (PBMCs), taken at new diagnosis, from a patient treated with antithyroid drugs. The chain is built from TRBV19 and TRBJ2-7, with 10 bases aligning to TRBD2. This TCR was sampled from a woman in her twenties or thirties with Graves disease. CDR3 sequence (DNA): TGTGCCAGTAGTATTAGGTCTAGCGGGAGAGCCTACGAGCAGTACTTC. This encodes CASSIRSSGRAYEQYF.